Listed below are T cell receptor beta chains from one sample, sequenced in a study of blood T cell repertoires in COVID-19. Measured with immunoSEQ multiplex PCR; TCRdb has only the in-frame clones, and not every one. The sample records some 200,000 clones, more than 80% being singletons. Sequenced material: peripheral blood. These receptors came from a woman older than 75 with COVID-19, enrolled during active disease. Both conserved end residues are part of each CDR3. A D gene is named only where the DNA matches it firmly. Part of the rows lack a size; the others show once, few, many or a class for expanded clones.

J gene: TRBJ1-1; D gene: -; clone size: -; V gene: TRBV7-2; CDR3 protein: CASSLVVGSEAFF; CDR3 DNA: TGTGCCAGCAGCTTAGTCGTGGGCTCTGAAGCTTTCTTT
J gene: TRBJ1-2; D gene: -; clone size: -; V gene: TRBV6-5; CDR3 protein: CASSRVTATYGYTF; CDR3 DNA: TGTGCCAGCAGTAGAGTGACAGCAACCTATGGCTACACCTTC
J gene: TRBJ2-7; D gene: TRBD1; clone size: -; V gene: TRBV12-5; CDR3 protein: CASGLVVGQGFSEQYF; CDR3 DNA: TGTGCTAGTGGTTTGGTAGTTGGACAGGGGTTCTCCGAGCAGTACTTC
J gene: TRBJ1-5; D gene: TRBD1; clone size: -; V gene: TRBV4-1; CDR3 protein: CASSQLQGGGQPQHF; CDR3 DNA: TGCGCCAGCAGCCAATTACAGGGGGGCGGTCAGCCCCAGCATTTT
J gene: TRBJ2-3; D gene: -; clone size: -; V gene: TRBV5-1; CDR3 protein: CASSVGGDTQYF; CDR3 DNA: TGCGCCAGCAGCGTGGGAGGAGATACGCAGTATTTT
J gene: TRBJ1-6; D gene: -; clone size: -; V gene: TRBV2; CDR3 protein: CASSEGQGTFGPLHF; CDR3 DNA: TGTGCCAGCAGTGAAGGGCAGGGGACCTTCGGGCCCCTCCACTTT
J gene: TRBJ2-1; D gene: -; clone size: once; V gene: TRBV28; CDR3 protein: CASSLVDYEQFF; CDR3 DNA: TGTGCCAGCAGTTTAGTGGACTATGAGCAGTTCTTC
J gene: TRBJ2-2; D gene: -; clone size: -; V gene: TRBV18; CDR3 protein: CASSPRSGLNTGELFF; CDR3 DNA: TGTGCCAGCTCACCACGTTCGGGACTGAACACCGGGGAGCTGTTTTTT
J gene: TRBJ1-1; D gene: TRBD1; clone size: -; V gene: TRBV3-1/TRBV3-2; CDR3 protein: CASSWDRTEAFF; CDR3 DNA: TGTGCCAGCAGCTGGGACAGAACCGAAGCTTTCTTT
J gene: TRBJ2-2; D gene: -; clone size: once; V gene: TRBV5-1; CDR3 protein: CASSLAQGSGELFF; CDR3 DNA: TGCGCCAGCAGCTTGGCCCAGGGTTCCGGGGAGCTGTTTTTT
J gene: TRBJ1-1; D gene: -; clone size: -; V gene: TRBV5-6; CDR3 protein: CASSPIQGSATEAFF; CDR3 DNA: TGTGCCAGCAGCCCAATACAGGGAAGTGCCACTGAAGCTTTCTTT
J gene: TRBJ1-1; D gene: TRBD1; clone size: -; V gene: TRBV6-5; CDR3 protein: CASSIQGGSEAFF; CDR3 DNA: TGTGCCAGCAGTATACAGGGGGGGAGTGAAGCTTTCTTT
J gene: TRBJ2-3; D gene: -; clone size: -; V gene: TRBV24-1; CDR3 protein: CATSGGLYTDTQYF; CDR3 DNA: TGTGCCACCAGTGGGGGACTCTACACAGATACGCAGTATTTT
J gene: TRBJ1-3; D gene: -; clone size: -; V gene: TRBV4-2; CDR3 protein: CASSQTQRGVRSGNTIYF; CDR3 DNA: TGTGCCAGCAGCCAAACCCAACGGGGGGTACGTAGTGGAAACACCATATATTTT
J gene: TRBJ1-2; D gene: -; clone size: -; V gene: TRBV28; CDR3 protein: CASSFDMYGYTF; CDR3 DNA: TGTGCCAGCAGTTTTGACATGTATGGCTACACCTTC
J gene: TRBJ2-5; D gene: TRBD2; clone size: -; V gene: TRBV6-6; CDR3 protein: CASSSTGTRSGETQYF; CDR3 DNA: TGTGCCAGCAGTTCAACCGGGACTAGGAGTGGGGAGACCCAGTACTTC
J gene: TRBJ2-7; D gene: -; clone size: -; V gene: TRBV5-4; CDR3 protein: CASSPLYEQYF; CDR3 DNA: TGTGCCAGCAGCCCCTTATACGAGCAGTACTTC
J gene: TRBJ2-1; D gene: TRBD1; clone size: -; V gene: TRBV4-3; CDR3 protein: CASSQATGVLGFYNEQFF; CDR3 DNA: TGCGCCAGCAGCCAAGCTACAGGGGTCCTAGGGTTCTACAATGAGCAGTTCTTC
J gene: TRBJ2-1; D gene: TRBD2; clone size: -; V gene: TRBV4-1; CDR3 protein: CASSQDFSSGVRTYNEQFF; CDR3 DNA: TGCGCCAGCAGCCAAGATTTTTCTAGCGGGGTCCGGACCTACAATGAGCAGTTCTTC
J gene: TRBJ2-7; D gene: TRBD1; clone size: -; V gene: TRBV28; CDR3 protein: CASSLDRREQYF; CDR3 DNA: TGTGCCAGCAGCCTGGACAGGCGGGAGCAGTACTTC
J gene: TRBJ1-3; D gene: -; clone size: -; V gene: TRBV7-9; CDR3 protein: CASSLVWQVSGNTIYF; CDR3 DNA: TGTGCCAGCAGCTTAGTGTGGCAGGTCTCTGGAAACACCATATATTTT
J gene: TRBJ1-2; D gene: TRBD1; clone size: -; V gene: TRBV5-4; CDR3 protein: CASSFPDREHGYTF; CDR3 DNA: TGTGCCAGCAGCTTCCCGGACAGGGAACATGGCTACACCTTC
J gene: TRBJ1-5; D gene: -; clone size: -; V gene: TRBV7-2; CDR3 protein: CASSFYGTLAQHF; CDR3 DNA: TGTGCCAGCAGCTTCTACGGGACACTGGCCCAGCATTTT
J gene: TRBJ2-6; D gene: TRBD2; clone size: -; V gene: TRBV10-3; CDR3 protein: CAISKGTSGIPGANVLTF; CDR3 DNA: TGTGCCATCAGTAAGGGGACTAGCGGGATCCCTGGGGCCAACGTCCTGACTTTC
J gene: TRBJ2-1; D gene: TRBD2; clone size: -; V gene: TRBV3-1/TRBV3-2; CDR3 protein: CASSQDLREWPYNEQFF; CDR3 DNA: TGTGCCAGCAGCCAAGATCTGCGGGAGTGGCCCTACAATGAGCAGTTCTTC
J gene: TRBJ1-5; D gene: TRBD1; clone size: -; V gene: TRBV19; CDR3 protein: CASSWGTVLQPQHF; CDR3 DNA: TGTGCCAGTAGTTGGGGGACAGTCCTGCAGCCCCAGCATTTT
J gene: TRBJ2-7; D gene: TRBD1; clone size: few; V gene: TRBV24-1; CDR3 protein: CATSMTGWDEQYF; CDR3 DNA: TGTGCCACCAGTATGACAGGGTGGGACGAGCAGTACTTC
J gene: TRBJ1-3; D gene: TRBD1; clone size: -; V gene: TRBV5-1; CDR3 protein: CASSRQGSGNTIYF; CDR3 DNA: TGCGCCAGCAGCCGACAGGGCTCTGGAAACACCATATATTTT
J gene: TRBJ1-2; D gene: -; clone size: -; V gene: TRBV21-1; CDR3 protein: CASSNRGRYGYTF; CDR3 DNA: TGTGCCAGCAGCAACAGGGGCCGCTATGGCTACACCTTC
J gene: TRBJ2-1; D gene: -; clone size: -; V gene: TRBV19; CDR3 protein: CASSIVGGFNEQFF; CDR3 DNA: TGTGCCAGTAGTATAGTTGGGGGGTTCAATGAGCAGTTCTTC
J gene: TRBJ1-6; D gene: -; clone size: -; V gene: TRBV7-8; CDR3 protein: CASSRLAEDSPLHF; CDR3 DNA: TGTGCCAGCAGCCGCCTTGCAGAAGATTCACCCCTCCACTTT
J gene: TRBJ2-5; D gene: -; clone size: -; V gene: TRBV25-1; CDR3 protein: CASSGVGTETQYF; CDR3 DNA: TGTGCCAGCAGTGGCGTCGGTACAGAGACCCAGTACTTC
J gene: TRBJ2-7; D gene: TRBD1; clone size: -; V gene: TRBV10-1; CDR3 protein: CASSGTGSYEQYF; CDR3 DNA: TGCGCCAGCTCCGGGACAGGGTCCTACGAGCAGTACTTC
J gene: TRBJ2-7; D gene: -; clone size: -; V gene: TRBV29-1; CDR3 protein: CSVGLGGTYEQYF; CDR3 DNA: TGCAGCGTTGGGCTAGGGGGAACCTACGAGCAGTACTTC
J gene: TRBJ2-3; D gene: TRBD1; clone size: -; V gene: TRBV5-1; CDR3 protein: CASRGQASTDTQYF; CDR3 DNA: TGCGCCAGCAGAGGACAGGCAAGCACAGATACGCAGTATTTT
J gene: TRBJ2-5; D gene: TRBD2; clone size: -; V gene: TRBV7-8; CDR3 protein: CASSPELAGGRETQYF; CDR3 DNA: TGTGCCAGCAGCCCCGAGTTAGCGGGGGGAAGGGAGACCCAGTACTTC
J gene: TRBJ2-2; D gene: TRBD2; clone size: -; V gene: TRBV5-4; CDR3 protein: CASSLEAGVNTGELFF; CDR3 DNA: TGTGCCAGCAGCTTGGAGGCGGGGGTGAACACCGGGGAGCTGTTTTTT
J gene: TRBJ1-5; D gene: -; clone size: once; V gene: TRBV15; CDR3 protein: CATSRRQSNQPQHF; CDR3 DNA: TGTGCCACCAGCAGAAGACAGAGCAATCAGCCCCAGCATTTT
J gene: TRBJ1-2; D gene: -; clone size: -; V gene: TRBV11-2; CDR3 protein: CASSLSGPSGYTF; CDR3 DNA: TGTGCCAGCAGCCTGTCAGGGCCCTCGGGCTACACCTTC
J gene: TRBJ1-1; D gene: -; clone size: few; V gene: TRBV21-1; CDR3 protein: CASSTLGRGKRRDTEAFF; CDR3 DNA: TGTGCCAGCAGTACTTTGGGGCGGGGGAAAAGACGGGACACTGAAGCTTTCTTT
J gene: TRBJ1-6; D gene: -; clone size: few; V gene: TRBV5-1; CDR3 protein: CASSLRGSNLPLHF; CDR3 DNA: TGCGCCAGCAGCTTGCGGGGTAGTAATTTACCCCTCCACTTT
J gene: TRBJ2-1; D gene: TRBD1; clone size: -; V gene: TRBV2; CDR3 protein: CASSLQGDEQFF; CDR3 DNA: TGTGCCAGCAGTTTACAGGGGGATGAGCAGTTCTTC
J gene: TRBJ2-1; D gene: -; clone size: -; V gene: TRBV5-4; CDR3 protein: CASSLGRNEQFF; CDR3 DNA: TGTGCCAGCAGCTTAGGGAGGAATGAGCAGTTCTTC
J gene: TRBJ2-2; D gene: TRBD2; clone size: -; V gene: TRBV4-2; CDR3 protein: CASSLGFSGRAAGELFF; CDR3 DNA: TGTGCCAGCAGCCTTGGCTTTAGCGGGAGGGCCGCCGGGGAGCTGTTTTTT
J gene: TRBJ2-1; D gene: -; clone size: -; V gene: TRBV6-5; CDR3 protein: CASRDLRSPPTPWFF; CDR3 DNA: TGTGCCAGCAGAGATCTTAGATCACCTCCAACCCCCTGGTTCTTC